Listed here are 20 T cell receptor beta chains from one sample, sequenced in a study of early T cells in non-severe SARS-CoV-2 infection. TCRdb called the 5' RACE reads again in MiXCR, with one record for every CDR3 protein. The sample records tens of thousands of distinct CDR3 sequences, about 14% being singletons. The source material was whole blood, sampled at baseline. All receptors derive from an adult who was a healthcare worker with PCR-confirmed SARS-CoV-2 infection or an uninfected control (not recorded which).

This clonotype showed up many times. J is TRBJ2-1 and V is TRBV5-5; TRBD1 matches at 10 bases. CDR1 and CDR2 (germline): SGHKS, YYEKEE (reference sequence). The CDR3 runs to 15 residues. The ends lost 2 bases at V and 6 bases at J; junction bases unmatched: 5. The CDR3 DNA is TGTGCCAGCAGCTTTGGGACAGGGGTTGCCAATGAGCAGTTCTTC. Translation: CASSFGTGVANEQFF.

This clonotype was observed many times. The CDR3 loop is CASSPGKGSYEQYF. The CDR3 DNA is TGTGCCAGCAGCCCGGGAAAAGGCTCCTACGAGCAGTACTTC. The chain combines TRBV4-2 with TRBJ2-7; TRBD2 is a possible D gene (5 bases). In germline, CDR1 is LGHNA, CDR2 YNFKEQ. Trimming pared 4 bases from V and 0 bases from J, leaving 10 bases between. CDR3 length equals 14 residues.

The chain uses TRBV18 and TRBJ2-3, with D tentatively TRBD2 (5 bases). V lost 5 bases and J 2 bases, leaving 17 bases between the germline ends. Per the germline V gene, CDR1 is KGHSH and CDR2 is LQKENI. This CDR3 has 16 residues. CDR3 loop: CASSNSLAKPTDTQYF. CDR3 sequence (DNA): TGTGCCAGCTCAAACAGTCTAGCAAAACCCACAGATACGCAGTATTTT.

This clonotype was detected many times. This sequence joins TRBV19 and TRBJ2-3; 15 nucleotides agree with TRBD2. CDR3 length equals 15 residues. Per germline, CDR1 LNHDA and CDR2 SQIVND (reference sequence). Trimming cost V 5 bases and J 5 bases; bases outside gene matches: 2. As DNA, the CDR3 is TGTGCCAGTAGTGGGGGACTAGCGGGAGGAGATACGCAGTATTTT. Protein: CASSGGLAGGDTQYF.

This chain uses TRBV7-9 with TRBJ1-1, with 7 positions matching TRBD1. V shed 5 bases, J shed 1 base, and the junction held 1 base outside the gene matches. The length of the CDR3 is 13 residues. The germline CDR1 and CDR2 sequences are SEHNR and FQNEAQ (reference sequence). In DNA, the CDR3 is TGTGCCAGCAGCGGGACAGCGAACACTGAAGCTTTCTTT. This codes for CASSGTANTEAFF.

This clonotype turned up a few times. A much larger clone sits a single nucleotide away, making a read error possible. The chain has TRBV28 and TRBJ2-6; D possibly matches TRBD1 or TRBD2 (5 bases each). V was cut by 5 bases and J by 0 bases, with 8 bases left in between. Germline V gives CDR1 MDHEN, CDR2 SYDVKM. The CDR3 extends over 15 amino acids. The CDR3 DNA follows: TGTGCCAGCAGTCGAGGGGTCTCTGGGGCCAACGTCCTGACTTTC. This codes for CASSRGVSGANVLTF.

The CDR3 nucleotides read TGTGCCAGCAGCCAAGACTCGCGCCTAGCTAGGAACAATGAGCAGTTCTTC. Translation: CASSQDSRLARNNEQFF. V and J are TRBV14 and TRBJ2-1; possible D gene TRBD2, 5 bases. Trimming took 0 bases from V and 5 from J, leaving 17 bases between them. Per the germline V gene, CDR1 is SGHDN and CDR2 is FVKESK. The CDR3 contains 17 residues. The full variable domain, completed using reference TRBV14 and TRBJ2-1, is EAGVTQFPSHSVIEKGQTVTLRCDPISGHDNLYWYRRVMGKEIKFLLHFVKESKQDESGMPNNRFLAERTGGTYSTLKVQPAELEDSGVYFCASSQDSRLARNNEQFFGPGTRLTVL.

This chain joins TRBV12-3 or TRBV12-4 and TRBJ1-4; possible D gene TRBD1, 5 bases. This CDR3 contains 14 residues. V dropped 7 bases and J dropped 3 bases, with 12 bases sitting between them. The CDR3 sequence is CASKTGVPNEKLFF. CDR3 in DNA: TGTGCCAGCAAAACGGGGGTACCTAATGAAAAACTGTTTTTT.

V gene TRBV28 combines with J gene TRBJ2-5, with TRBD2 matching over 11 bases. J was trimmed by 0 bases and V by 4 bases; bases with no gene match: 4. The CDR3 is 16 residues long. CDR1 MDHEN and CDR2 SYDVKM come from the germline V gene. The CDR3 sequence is CASSSPGLADQETQYF. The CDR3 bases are TGTGCCAGCAGTTCCCCGGGACTAGCGGACCAAGAGACCCAGTACTTC.

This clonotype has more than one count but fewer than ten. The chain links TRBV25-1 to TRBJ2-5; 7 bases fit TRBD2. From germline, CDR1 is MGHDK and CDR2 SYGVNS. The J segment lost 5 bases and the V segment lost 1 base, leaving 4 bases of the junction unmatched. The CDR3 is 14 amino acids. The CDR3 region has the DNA TGTGCCAGCAGTGAATGGGAGGGTCGGGAGACCCAGTACTTC. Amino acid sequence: CASSEWEGRETQYF.

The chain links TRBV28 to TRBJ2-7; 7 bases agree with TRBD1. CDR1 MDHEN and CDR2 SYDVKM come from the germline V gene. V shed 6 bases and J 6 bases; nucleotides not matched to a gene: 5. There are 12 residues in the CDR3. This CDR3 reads CASRPQGREQYF. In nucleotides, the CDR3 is TGTGCCAGCAGACCACAGGGGCGCGAGCAGTACTTC.

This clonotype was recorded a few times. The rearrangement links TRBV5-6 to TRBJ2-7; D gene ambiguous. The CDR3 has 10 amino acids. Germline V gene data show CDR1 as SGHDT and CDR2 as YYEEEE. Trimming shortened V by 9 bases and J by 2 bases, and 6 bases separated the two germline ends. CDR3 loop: CATVTYEQYF. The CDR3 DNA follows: TGTGCCACCGTCACCTACGAGCAGTACTTC.

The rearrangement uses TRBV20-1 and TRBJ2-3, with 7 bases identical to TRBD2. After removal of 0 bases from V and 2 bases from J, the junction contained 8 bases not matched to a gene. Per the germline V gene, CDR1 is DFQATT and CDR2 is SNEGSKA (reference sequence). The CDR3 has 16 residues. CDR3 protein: CSARDEWRENTDTQYF. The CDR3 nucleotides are TGCAGTGCTAGAGATGAGTGGCGGGAGAACACAGATACGCAGTATTTT.

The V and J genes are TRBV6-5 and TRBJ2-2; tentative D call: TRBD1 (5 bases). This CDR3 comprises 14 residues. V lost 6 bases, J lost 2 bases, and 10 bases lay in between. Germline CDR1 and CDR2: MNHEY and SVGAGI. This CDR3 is CASRETANTGELFF. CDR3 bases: TGTGCCAGCAGAGAGACAGCAAACACCGGGGAGCTGTTTTTT.

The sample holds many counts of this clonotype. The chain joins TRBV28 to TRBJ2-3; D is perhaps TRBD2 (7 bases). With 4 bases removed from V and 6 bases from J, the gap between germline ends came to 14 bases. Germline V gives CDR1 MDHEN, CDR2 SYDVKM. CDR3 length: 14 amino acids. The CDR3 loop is CASSSGEGVDTQYF. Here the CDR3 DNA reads TGTGCCAGCAGTTCAGGGGAGGGAGTTGATACGCAGTATTTT.

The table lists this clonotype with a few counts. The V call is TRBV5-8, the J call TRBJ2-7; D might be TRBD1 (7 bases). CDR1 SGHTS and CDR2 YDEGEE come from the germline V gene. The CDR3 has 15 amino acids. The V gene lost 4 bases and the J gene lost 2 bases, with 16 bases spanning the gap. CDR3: CASSPGQGGPYEQYF. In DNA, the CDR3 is TGTGCCAGCAGCCCGGGCCAGGGGGGTCCCTACGAGCAGTACTTC.

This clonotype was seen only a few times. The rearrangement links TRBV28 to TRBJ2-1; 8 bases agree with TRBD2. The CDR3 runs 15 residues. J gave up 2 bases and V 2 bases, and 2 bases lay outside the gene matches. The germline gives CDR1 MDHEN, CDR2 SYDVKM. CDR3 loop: CASSLTGGPYNEQFF. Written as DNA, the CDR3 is TGTGCCAGCAGTTTAACGGGAGGGCCCTACAATGAGCAGTTCTTC.

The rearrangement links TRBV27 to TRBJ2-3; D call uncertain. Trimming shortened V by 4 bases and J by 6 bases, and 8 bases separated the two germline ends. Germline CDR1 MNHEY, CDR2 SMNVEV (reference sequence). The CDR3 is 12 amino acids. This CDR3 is CASSSLGDTQYF. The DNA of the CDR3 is TGTGCCAGCAGTTCATTAGGTGATACGCAGTATTTT.

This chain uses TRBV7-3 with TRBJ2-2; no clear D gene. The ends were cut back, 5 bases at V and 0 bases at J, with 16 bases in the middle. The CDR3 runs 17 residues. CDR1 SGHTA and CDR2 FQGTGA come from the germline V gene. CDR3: CASSRTGPGTNTGELFF. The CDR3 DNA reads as TGTGCCAGCAGCCGTACCGGTCCAGGTACGAACACCGGGGAGCTGTTTTTT.

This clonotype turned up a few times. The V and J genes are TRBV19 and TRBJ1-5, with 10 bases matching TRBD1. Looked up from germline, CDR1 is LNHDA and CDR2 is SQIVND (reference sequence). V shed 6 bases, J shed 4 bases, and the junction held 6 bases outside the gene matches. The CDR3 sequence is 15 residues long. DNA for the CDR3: TGTGCCAGTAGCATACGACAGGGGGCGAATCAGCCCCAGCATTTT. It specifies CASSIRQGANQPQHF.